This T cell receptor beta chain originates from a study of control samples from healthy donors and cancer patients. The CDR3 contains 13 residues. Deletions cut 2 bases from V and 4 bases from J, with 9 bases between. Germline V lookup: CDR1 MDHEN, CDR2 SYDVKM. The repertoire was sequenced with immunoSEQ multiplex PCR; TCRdb's copy has only in-frame clones and lacks some. Of roughly 80,000 clones in the sample, approximately 90% were seen once. The source is a woman in her forties or fifties in good health. The genes are TRBV28 and TRBJ2-7; tentatively, D is TRBD1 (5 bases). Specimen: blood. For the CDR3, the DNA is TGTGCCAGCAGTTTACAGGGATATTACGAGCAGTACTTC. Translated: CASSLQGYYEQYF.